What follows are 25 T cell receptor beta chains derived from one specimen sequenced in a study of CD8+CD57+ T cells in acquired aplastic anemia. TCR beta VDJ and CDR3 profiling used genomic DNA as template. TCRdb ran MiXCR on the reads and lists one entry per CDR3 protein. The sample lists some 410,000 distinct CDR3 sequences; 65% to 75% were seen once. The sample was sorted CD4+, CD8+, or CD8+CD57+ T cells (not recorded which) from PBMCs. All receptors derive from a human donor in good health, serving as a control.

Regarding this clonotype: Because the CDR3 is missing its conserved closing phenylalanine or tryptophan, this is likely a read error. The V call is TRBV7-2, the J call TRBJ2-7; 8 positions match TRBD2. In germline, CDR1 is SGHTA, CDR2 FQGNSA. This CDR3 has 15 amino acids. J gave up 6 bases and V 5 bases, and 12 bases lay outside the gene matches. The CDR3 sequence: CASSPQLAARVEQYS. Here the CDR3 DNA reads TGTGCCAGCAGCCCTCAACTAGCGGCGAGAGTCGAGCAGTACTCC.

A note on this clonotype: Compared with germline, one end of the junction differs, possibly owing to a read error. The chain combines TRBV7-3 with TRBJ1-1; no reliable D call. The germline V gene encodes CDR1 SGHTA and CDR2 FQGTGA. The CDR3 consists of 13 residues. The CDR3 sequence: CASSTRAGTQAFF. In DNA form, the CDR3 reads TGTGCCAGCAGCACCCGGGCGGGCACTCAAGCTTTCTTT.

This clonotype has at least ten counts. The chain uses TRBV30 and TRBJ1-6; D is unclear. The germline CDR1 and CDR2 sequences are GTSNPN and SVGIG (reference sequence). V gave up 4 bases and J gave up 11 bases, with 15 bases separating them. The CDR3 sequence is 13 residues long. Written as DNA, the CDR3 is TGTGCCTGGACCCCCGGGAGGGTAGCACCCCTCCACTTT. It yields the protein CAWTPGRVAPLHF.

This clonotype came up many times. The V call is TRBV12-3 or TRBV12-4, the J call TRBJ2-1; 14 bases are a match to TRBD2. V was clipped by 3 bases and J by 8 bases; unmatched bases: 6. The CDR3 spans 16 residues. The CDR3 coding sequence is TGTGCCAGCAGTTTTCGACTAGCGGGGGGGTTTCATGAGCAGTTCTTC. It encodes CASSFRLAGGFHEQFF.

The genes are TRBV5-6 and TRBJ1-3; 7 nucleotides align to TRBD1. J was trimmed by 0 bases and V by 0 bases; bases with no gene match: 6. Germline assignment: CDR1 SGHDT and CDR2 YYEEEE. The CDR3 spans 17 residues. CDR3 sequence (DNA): TGTGCCAGCAGCTTGGGTCCAGGGGGGAGCTCTGGAAACACCATATATTTT. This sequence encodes CASSLGPGGSSGNTIYF.

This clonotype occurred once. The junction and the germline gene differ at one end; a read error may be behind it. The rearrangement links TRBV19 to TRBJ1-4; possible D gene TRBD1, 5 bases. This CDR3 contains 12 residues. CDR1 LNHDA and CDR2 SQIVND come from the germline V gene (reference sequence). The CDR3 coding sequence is TGTGCCAGTAGTATAGGTCAGGGAAAACTGGTTTTT. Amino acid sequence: CASSIGQGKLVF.

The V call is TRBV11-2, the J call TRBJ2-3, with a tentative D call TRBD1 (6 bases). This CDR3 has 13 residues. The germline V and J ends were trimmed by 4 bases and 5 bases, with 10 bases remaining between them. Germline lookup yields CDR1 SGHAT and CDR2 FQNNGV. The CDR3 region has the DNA TGTGCCAGCAGCTCGCCAGGGGTAGATACGCAGTATTTT. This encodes CASSSPGVDTQYF. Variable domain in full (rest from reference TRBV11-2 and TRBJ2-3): EAGVAQSPRYKIIEKRQSVAFWCNPISGHATLYWYQQILGQGPKLLIQFQNNGVVDDSQLPKDRFSAERLKGVDSTLKIQPAKLEDSAVYLCASSSPGVDTQYFGPGTRLTVL.

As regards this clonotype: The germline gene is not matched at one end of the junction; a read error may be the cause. The CDR3 coding sequence is TGTGCCAGCAGCCCACCGGGCGGAGTTGGCAAGCAGTACTTC. It encodes CASSPPGGVGKQYF. The chain has TRBV5-1 and TRBJ2-7, with D unclear. The CDR3 covers 14 residues. The V gene's germline CDR1 is SGHRS and CDR2 YFSETQ.

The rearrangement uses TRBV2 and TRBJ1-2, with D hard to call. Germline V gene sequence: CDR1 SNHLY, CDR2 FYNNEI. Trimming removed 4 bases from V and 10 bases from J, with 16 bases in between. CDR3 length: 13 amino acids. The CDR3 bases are TGTGCCAGCAGTGGTTTGCGAGATGGGGACTACACCTTC. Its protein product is CASSGLRDGDYTF.

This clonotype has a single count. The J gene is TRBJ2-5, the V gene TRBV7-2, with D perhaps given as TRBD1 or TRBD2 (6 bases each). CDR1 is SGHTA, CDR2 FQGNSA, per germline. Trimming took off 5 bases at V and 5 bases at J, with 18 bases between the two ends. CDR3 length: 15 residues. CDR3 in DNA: TGTGCCAGCAGCCCACCTCGGGGGCAATGGGAGACCCAGTACTTC. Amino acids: CASSPPRGQWETQYF.

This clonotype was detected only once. The CDR3 sequence is CASSTEWLTGEQYF. The CDR3 coding sequence is TGTGCCAGCAGCACGGAGTGGTTGACAGGCGAGCAGTACTTC. The V call is TRBV11-2, the J call TRBJ2-7; tentative D call: TRBD1 (6 bases). In germline, CDR1 is SGHAT, CDR2 FQNNGV. Trimming shortened V by 5 bases and J by 6 bases, and 17 bases separated the two germline ends. The CDR3 spans 14 residues.

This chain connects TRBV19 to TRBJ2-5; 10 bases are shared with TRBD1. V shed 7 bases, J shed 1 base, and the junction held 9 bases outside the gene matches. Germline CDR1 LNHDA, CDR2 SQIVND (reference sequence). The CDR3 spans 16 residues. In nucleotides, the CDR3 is TGTGCCAGTAACATAACGCGGGACAGGGGCCAAGAGACCCAGTACTTC. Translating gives CASNITRDRGQETQYF.

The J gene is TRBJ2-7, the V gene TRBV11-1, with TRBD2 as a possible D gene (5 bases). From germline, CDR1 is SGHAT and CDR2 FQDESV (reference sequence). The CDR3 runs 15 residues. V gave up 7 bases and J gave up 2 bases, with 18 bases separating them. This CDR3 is CASTDGVALTYEQYF. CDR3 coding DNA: TGTGCCAGCACCGACGGGGTAGCCCTCACCTACGAGCAGTACTTC.

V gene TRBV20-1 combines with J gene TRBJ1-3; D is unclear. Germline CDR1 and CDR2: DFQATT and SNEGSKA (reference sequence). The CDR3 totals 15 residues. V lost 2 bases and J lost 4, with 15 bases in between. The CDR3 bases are TGCAGTGCTAGATCCCCACTAGCGACGGGAAACACCATATATTTT. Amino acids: CSARSPLATGNTIYF.

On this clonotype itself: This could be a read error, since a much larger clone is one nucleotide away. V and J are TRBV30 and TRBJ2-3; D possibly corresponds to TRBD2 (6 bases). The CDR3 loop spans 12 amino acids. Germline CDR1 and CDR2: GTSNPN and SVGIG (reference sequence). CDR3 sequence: CAWRPLAETRYF. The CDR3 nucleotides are TGTGCCTGGAGACCACTAGCTGAGACGCGGTATTTT. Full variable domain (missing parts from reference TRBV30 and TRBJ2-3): SQTIHQWPATLVQPVGSPLSLECTVEGTSNPNLYWYRQAAGRGLQLLFYSVGIGQISSEVPQNLSASRPQDRQFILSSKKLLLSDSGFYLCAWRPLAETRYFGPGTRLTVL.

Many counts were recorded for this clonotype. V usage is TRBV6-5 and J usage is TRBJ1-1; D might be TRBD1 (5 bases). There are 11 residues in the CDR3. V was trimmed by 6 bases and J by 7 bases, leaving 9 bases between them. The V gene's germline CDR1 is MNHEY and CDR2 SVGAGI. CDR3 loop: CASRRGLEAFF. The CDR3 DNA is TGTGCCAGCAGGAGGGGTCTTGAAGCTTTCTTT.

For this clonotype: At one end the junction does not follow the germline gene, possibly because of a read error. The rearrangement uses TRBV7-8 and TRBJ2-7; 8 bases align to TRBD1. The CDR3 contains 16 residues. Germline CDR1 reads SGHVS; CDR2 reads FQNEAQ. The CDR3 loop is CASSLVGQGKTYEQHF. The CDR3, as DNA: TGTGCCAGCAGCTTAGTAGGACAGGGAAAAACCTACGAGCAGCACTTC. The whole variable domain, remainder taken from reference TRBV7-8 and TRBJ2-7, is GAGVSQSPRYKVAKRGQDVALRCDPISGHVSLFWYQQALGQGPEFLTYFQNEAQLDKSGLPSDRFFAERPEGSVSTLKIQRTQQEDSAVYLCASSLVGQGKTYEQHFGPGTRLTVT.

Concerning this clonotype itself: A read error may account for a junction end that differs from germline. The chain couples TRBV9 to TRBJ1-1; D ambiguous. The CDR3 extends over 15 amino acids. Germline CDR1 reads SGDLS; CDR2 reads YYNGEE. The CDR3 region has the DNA TGCGCCAGCAGCACTACCAGAGAAGTGAACACTGAAGCTTTCTTT. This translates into CASSTTREVNTEAFF.

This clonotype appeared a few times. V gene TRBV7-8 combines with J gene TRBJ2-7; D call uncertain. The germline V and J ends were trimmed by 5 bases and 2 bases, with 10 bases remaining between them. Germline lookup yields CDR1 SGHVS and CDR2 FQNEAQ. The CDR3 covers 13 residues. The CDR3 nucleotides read TGTGCCAGCAGCCAACCTCTCCCCTACGAGCAGTACTTC. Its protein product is CASSQPLPYEQYF.

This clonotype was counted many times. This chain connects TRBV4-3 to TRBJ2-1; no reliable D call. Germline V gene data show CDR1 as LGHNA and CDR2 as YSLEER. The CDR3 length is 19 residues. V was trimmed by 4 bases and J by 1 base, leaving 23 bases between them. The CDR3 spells CASSRTYPSILRSYNEQFF. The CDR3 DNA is TGCGCCAGCAGCCGTACTTACCCTTCAATCTTACGTTCCTACAATGAGCAGTTCTTC.

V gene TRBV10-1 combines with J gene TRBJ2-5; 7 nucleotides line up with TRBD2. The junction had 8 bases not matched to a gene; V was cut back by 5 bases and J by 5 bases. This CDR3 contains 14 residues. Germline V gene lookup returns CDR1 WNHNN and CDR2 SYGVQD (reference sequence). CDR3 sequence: CASSNKSGTETQYF. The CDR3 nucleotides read TGCGCCAGCAGTAACAAGAGCGGGACCGAGACCCAGTACTTC.

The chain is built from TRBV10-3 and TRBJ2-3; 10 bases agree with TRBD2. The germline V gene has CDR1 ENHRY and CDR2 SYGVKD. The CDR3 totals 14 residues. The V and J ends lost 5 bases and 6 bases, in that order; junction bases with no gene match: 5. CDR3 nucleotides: TGTGCCATCAGTAGCGGGGGGGCCAGGGATACGCAGTATTTT. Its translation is CAISSGGARDTQYF.

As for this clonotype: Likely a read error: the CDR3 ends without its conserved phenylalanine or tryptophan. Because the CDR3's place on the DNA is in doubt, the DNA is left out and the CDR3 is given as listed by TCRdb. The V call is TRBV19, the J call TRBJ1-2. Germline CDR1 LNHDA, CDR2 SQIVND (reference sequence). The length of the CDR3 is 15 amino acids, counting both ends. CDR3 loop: CASSTGPRDSPRHSV.

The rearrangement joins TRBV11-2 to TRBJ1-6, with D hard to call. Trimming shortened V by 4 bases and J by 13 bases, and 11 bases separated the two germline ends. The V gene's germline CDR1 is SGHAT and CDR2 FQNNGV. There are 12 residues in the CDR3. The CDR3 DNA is TGTGCCAGCAGCTCCTCCAATTTCCCCCTCCACTTT. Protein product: CASSSSNFPLHF. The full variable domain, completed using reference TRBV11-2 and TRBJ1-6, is EAGVAQSPRYKIIEKRQSVAFWCNPISGHATLYWYQQILGQGPKLLIQFQNNGVVDDSQLPKDRFSAERLKGVDSTLKIQPAKLEDSAVYLCASSSSNFPLHFGNGTRLTVT.

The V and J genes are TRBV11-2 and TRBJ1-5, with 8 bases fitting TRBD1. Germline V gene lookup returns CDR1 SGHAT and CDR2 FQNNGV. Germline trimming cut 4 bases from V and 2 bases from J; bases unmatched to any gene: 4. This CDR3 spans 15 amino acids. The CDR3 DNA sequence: TGTGCCAGCAGCTCCCTGGACAGGGGCAATCAGCCCCAGCATTTT. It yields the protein CASSSLDRGNQPQHF.